This T cell receptor beta chain stems from a study of tumor-infiltrating lymphocytes in primary liver carcinoma (dated by TCRdb to 2016 to 2017). Study-wide context: Surgical resection was performed in China between 2015 and 2016 on four or five patients with histopathologically diagnosed primary liver carcinoma. Of the five patients (three men and two women, aged 30 to 69 years), four had hepatocellular carcinoma and one had combined HCC and intrahepatic cholangiocarcinoma. The five patients had tumors of stage T1-T3 N0M0, with maximum diameters ranging from 4.2 to 10 cm. Roughly 3.65 to 7.13 million productive TCRbeta reads were obtained per sample, and no significant difference in read depth was found between tissue types. The study combined TCRbeta repertoire sequencing, expression microarrays and whole-exome sequencing across five regions of each liver tumor, with adjacent normal tissue and blood. TCRbeta repertoire sequencing covered about 35 specimens from 5 patients: about 25 tumor regions, 5 adjacent noncancerous liver tissues and 5 peripheral blood samples. Repertoires from technical replicates were highly reproducible, with mean shared-clone rates approximately 0.9 and correlation coefficients above 0.95. Overall results and qualifications from the work: Bulk unsorted samples precluded comparing CD4+ and CD8+ T cell repertoires. Repertoire overlap was found to be higher between tumor regions (mean around 35%) than between tumor-adjacent (approximately 17%) or tumor-blood (about 15%) pairs, consistent with antigen-driven expansion. The study included only four or five patients, and the authors note findings should be validated in a larger study. A significantly larger repertoire fraction was made up by the top 250 clones in tumors than in blood (p = 0.039). Because sequencing covered only the TCR beta chain and unpaired alpha chains were not captured, true repertoire diversity is likely underestimated.

With regard to this clonotype: Its specific antigen is unknown. Base qualities are not at hand, and no much larger clone is one base apart.

Blood RNA was extracted from unsorted whole blood using TRIzol reagent, and germline DNA was obtained with the DNeasy Blood & Tissue kit. At the time of sampling, the patients had chronic HBV infection and had not received any treatment. Around 3.6 milliliters of peripheral blood were collected into K2EDTA tubes before surgery. Using a constant-region primer and ProtoScript II reverse transcriptase, TCRbeta-specific cDNA was reverse-transcribed from 450 to 650 ng total RNA. The TCRbeta libraries were prepared through three rounds of nested multiplex PCR following a slightly modified ARM-PCR procedure. Sample barcodes and Illumina adapters were attached in a final 25-cycle PCR using Deep VentR polymerase. Before sequencing, amplicons of 200-500 bp were gel-purified using a QIAquick gel extraction kit. The TCRbeta amplicons were sequenced with 250-bp paired-end reads on an Illumina HiSeq 2500. In the source study's methods: Reads were quality-trimmed with Trimmomatic v0.33, and paired reads were merged with FLASH v1.2.11 to recover full CDR3 sequences. V, D and J germline segments were assigned to the rearranged TCRbeta sequences using MiGEC v1.2.1b. Clonotype statistics, along with Shannon-Wiener diversity indices, were calculated using VDJtools v1.0.0. To cut down on sampling bias, every analysis after diversity analysis relied on just the 250 most abundant clonotypes from each sample. The raw public reads went through TCRdb reprocessing: fastp at Q25, MiXCR clone calling, in-frame beta chains kept. For every CDR3 protein sequence, its rows merge into one entry that carries the most common genes and DNA. V and J calls and clone size were set by TCRdb, not the authors. Present in this sample are about 180,000 distinct CDR3 sequences, roughly 60% of which were seen just once. Approximately 65% of the sample belongs to the ten largest clones.

The source material was peripheral blood. This sequence was found in a middle-aged man with primary liver carcinoma and hepatitis B virus infection.

The CDR3 is CASRLSRITDTQYF. The sequenced DNA is TGCGCCAGCAGGTTGTCACGGATCACAGATACGCAGTATTTT. The sequence links TRBV5-1 to TRBJ2-3; the D gene assignment is ambiguous. The V end loses 5 bases and the J end loses 2 bases, and a stretch of 12 bases separates them. The cysteine opens and the phenylalanine closes a CDR3 of 14 amino acids. The kept DNA is CDR3 alone, 42 bases in frame from the first base. According to the germline V gene, CDR1 reads SGHRS and CDR2 reads YFSETQ.